The rows below give T cell receptor beta chains drawn from one sample of a study of blood T cell repertoires in COVID-19. Data came from immunoSEQ multiplex PCR; TCRdb stores just in-frame clones and leaves some out. This sample carries around 180,000 clones, 65% to 90% of them seen once, and the ten largest clones take approximately 1.4%. Specimen: peripheral blood. Every receptor here comes from a human donor in a cohort sampled during active COVID-19. The CDR3 runs from the conserved cysteine through the conserved F or W. D genes are given only for firm matches. Some rows mark clone size as missing; the rest say once, few, many or name a class of expanded clone.

j_call d_call clone_size v_call cdr3_nt cdr3_aa
TRBJ1-3 - - TRBV18 TGTGCCAGCTCACCACAGAAGAGCTCTGGAAACACCATATATTTT CASSPQKSSGNTIYF
TRBJ2-7 TRBD1 once TRBV9 TGTGCCAGCAGCGTATCCGGGACAGGGGGTCCCTACGAGCAGTACTTC CASSVSGTGGPYEQYF
TRBJ1-6 - - TRBV6-6 TGTGCCAGCACCCTAGGGGGAAGCTCCTATAATTCACCCCTCCACTTT CASTLGGSSYNSPLHF
TRBJ1-1 - - TRBV4-3 TGCGCCAGCAGCCAAGATCTGGCAGGGCGTGAAGCTTTCTTT CASSQDLAGREAFF
TRBJ1-5 - - TRBV19 TGTGCCAGTAGTATTCGGGATCAGCCCCAGCATTTT CASSIRDQPQHF
TRBJ2-3 - - TRBV5-1 TGCGCCAGCAGCTTGGCCGGGACGAAGGGGGCAGATACGCAGTATTTT CASSLAGTKGADTQYF
TRBJ1-2 TRBD1 - TRBV27 TGTGCCAGCAGCAGGGACAGGGGTGACTATGGCTACACCTTC CASSRDRGDYGYTF
TRBJ2-2 TRBD2 few TRBV7-3 TGTGCCAGCAGCCGCCCGGGAACTAGCGGGAACACCGGGGAGCTGTTTTTT CASSRPGTSGNTGELFF
TRBJ2-1 TRBD2 - TRBV3-1/TRBV3-2 TGTGCCAGCAGCCAAGAAATAGCGGGAGGTAATGAGCAGTTCTTC CASSQEIAGGNEQFF
TRBJ2-1 TRBD2 - TRBV2 TGTGCCAGCAGTGGACTAGCGGGGTACAATGAGCAGTTCTTC CASSGLAGYNEQFF
TRBJ2-1 - once TRBV28 TGTGCCAGCAGTTTAAGGTACAGCCAACGCCTTTACAATGAGCAGTTCTTC CASSLRYSQRLYNEQFF
TRBJ1-2 - - TRBV15 TGTGCCACCAGCAGAGATACCCCCGACAGACAACCTTATGGCTACACCTTC CATSRDTPDRQPYGYTF
TRBJ1-5 TRBD1 - TRBV28 TGTGCCAGCAGTCCTCCAGGGGGAGTTAGCAATCAGCCCCAGCATTTT CASSPPGGVSNQPQHF
TRBJ1-2 TRBD1 - TRBV4-3 TGCGCCAGCAGCCAGGACAGGGGGCTTGTCTATGGCTACACCTTC CASSQDRGLVYGYTF
TRBJ2-7 - - TRBV4-1 TGCGCCAGCAGCCTCAGACAGGGAGGACCTTCGGGGGAGCAGTACTTC CASSLRQGGPSGEQYF
TRBJ2-7 - - TRBV6-6 TGTGCCAGCAGTCGACAGCGCGACTACGAGCAGTACTTC CASSRQRDYEQYF
TRBJ1-2 TRBD1 - TRBV6-5 TGTGCCAGCAGTTACTCGGGACAGGGCGTCAGGGATGGCTACACCTTC CASSYSGQGVRDGYTF
TRBJ1-1 - - TRBV7-8 TGTGCCAGCAGCTTAACGGGGGGGCGCGTCACTGAAGCTTTCTTT CASSLTGGRVTEAFF
TRBJ2-7 TRBD2 - TRBV7-9 TGTGCCAGCAGCCAGGGACTAGCGGTCTACGAGCAGTACTTC CASSQGLAVYEQYF
TRBJ1-5 TRBD1 - TRBV2 TGTGCCAGCACCGAAGGCAGGGGGCGAGGTCAGCCCCAGCATTTT CASTEGRGRGQPQHF
TRBJ2-7 - - TRBV6-2/TRBV6-3 TGTGCCAGCAGCGGGGTAGGGGCCAGGAGGGATTATTTGTCCTACGAGCAGTACTTC CASSGVGARRDYLSYEQYF
TRBJ1-1 - - TRBV14 TGTGCCAGCAGCCAAGCCGGGGGCACTGAAGCTTTCTTT CASSQAGGTEAFF
TRBJ1-1 TRBD1 few TRBV3-1/TRBV3-2 TGTGCCAGCAGCCAAACAGGGGGGGCCTCGAAGAACACTGAAGCTTTCTTT CASSQTGGASKNTEAFF
TRBJ1-1 - - TRBV5-1 TGCGCCAGCAGCCGGGGGGCAGGAAACACTGAAGCTTTCTTT CASSRGAGNTEAFF
TRBJ2-1 TRBD1 few TRBV11-2 TGTGCCAGCAGCCCAGCCAGGGGGCGGCTGAGCTCCTACAATGAGCAGTTCTTC CASSPARGRLSSYNEQFF
TRBJ1-2 TRBD1 - TRBV10-1 TGCGCCAGCAGTAGGGACAGACTCACCTACACCTTC CASSRDRLTYTF
TRBJ2-1 TRBD2 - TRBV6-2/TRBV6-3 TGTGCCAGCAGTTACTCACCCTGGACTAGCGGGAGCTACACAATGGCTGAGCAGTTCTTC CASSYSPWTSGSYTMAEQFF
TRBJ2-7 - - TRBV7-8 TGTGCCAGCAGCCCAGGGTACGAGCAGTACTTC CASSPGYEQYF
TRBJ2-1 TRBD1 - TRBV3-1/TRBV3-2 TGTGCCAGCAGCCAAGGTTTGAGTACAGGGGGCTTCCATGAGCAGTTCTTC CASSQGLSTGGFHEQFF
TRBJ2-7 - - TRBV6-5 TGTGCCAGTGGACAGTATTCCTACGAGCAGTACTTC CASGQYSYEQYF
TRBJ1-5 - once TRBV11-2 TGTGCCAGCAGCGAAACGGGTCCTAATCAGCCCCAGCATTTT CASSETGPNQPQHF
TRBJ1-1 - - TRBV19 TGTGCCAGTAGTATAGGGGCACTAGGGACTGAAGCTTTCTTT CASSIGALGTEAFF
TRBJ2-1 TRBD1 - TRBV6-5 TGTGCCAGCAGCCCGGGACAGGGGAGAGATGAGCAGTTCTTC CASSPGQGRDEQFF
TRBJ1-5 - - TRBV28 TGTGCCAGCAGTTCCCACAACCGCAGCAATCAGCCCCAGCATTTT CASSSHNRSNQPQHF
TRBJ2-1 TRBD2 once TRBV3-1/TRBV3-2 TGTGCCAGCAGCCAAGGAGGGACTAGCGGGAGTGGTGAGCAGTTCTTC CASSQGGTSGSGEQFF